The 17 T cell receptor beta chains given below trace back to one sample, sequenced in a study of regulatory T cells in long-lasting Graves disease. Assembly of TCR beta libraries relied on iRepertoire HTBI primers together with Arm-PCR of CDR3 regions. TCRdb ran MiXCR on the multiplex PCR reads and lists one entry per CDR3 protein. Seen here are about 620,000 distinct CDR3 sequences, under 20% observed once, and the top ten hold about 18%. The time point: newly diagnosed GD, antithyroid drugs for less than 3 months. RNA from PBMCs was the source of the TCR library. The sample was also reused in another study, on T cells in Graves' hyperthyroidism and ophthalmopathy.

Specimen: peripheral blood mononuclear cells (PBMCs), collected at new diagnosis, from a patient treated with antithyroid drugs. The receptor set was obtained from a woman in her 30s with Graves disease.

In this sample, this clonotype turned up a few times. The chain combines TRBV30 with TRBJ1-5; D is perhaps TRBD1 (5 bases). The V end was cut by 1 base, the J end by 2 bases, with 6 bases between. This CDR3 comprises 13 residues. Germline lookup yields CDR1 GTSNPN and CDR2 SVGIG (reference sequence). CDR3: CAWSETGNQPQHF. The CDR3 DNA reads TGTGCCTGGAGTGAGACAGGCAATCAGCCCCAGCATTTT.

This clonotype was detected only a few times. The J gene is TRBJ1-5, the V gene TRBV5-1; D may be TRBD1 (5 bases). This CDR3 contains 15 residues. CDR1 is SGHRS and CDR2 is YFSETQ in the germline V gene. Trimming removed 0 bases at V and 3 bases at J, with 10 bases between. As DNA, the CDR3 is TGCGCCAGCAGCTTGGCCGGGGCTATCAATCAGCCCCAGCATTTT. It encodes CASSLAGAINQPQHF. Based on the CDR3 plus reference TRBV5-1 and TRBJ1-5, the full variable domain is KAGVTQTPRYLIKTRGQQVTLSCSPISGHRSVSWYQQTPGQGLQFLFEYFSETQRNKGNFPGRFSGRQFSNSRSEMNVSTLELGDSALYLCASSLAGAINQPQHFGDGTRLSIL.

This clonotype was observed many times. V and J are TRBV12-3 or TRBV12-4 and TRBJ1-1; no definite D call. V was shortened by 3 bases and J by 2 bases, with 10 bases between the two germline ends. The CDR3 loop spans 14 amino acids. The CDR3 sequence: CASSFFGHNTEAFF. CDR3 DNA: TGTGCCAGCAGTTTTTTCGGGCACAACACTGAAGCTTTCTTT.

A few counts support this clonotype. CDR3 sequence: CASSLLSESTDTQYF. The CDR3 DNA follows: TGTGCCAGCAGCTTATTGTCCGAGAGCACAGATACGCAGTATTTT. V usage is TRBV7-9 and J usage is TRBJ2-3; D ambiguous. This CDR3 region has 15 residues. The V end was cut by 2 bases, the J end by 0 bases, with 9 bases between. Germline V gene lookup returns CDR1 SEHNR and CDR2 FQNEAQ (reference sequence).

This clonotype was observed a few times. The chain combines TRBV20-1 with TRBJ2-1, with D perhaps TRBD2 (5 bases). The CDR3 extends over 14 amino acids. Deletions cut 4 bases from V and 6 bases from J, with 16 bases between. Germline CDR1 and CDR2: DFQATT and SNEGSKA (reference sequence). The CDR3 sequence is CSATPSPGINEQFF. As DNA, the CDR3 is TGCAGTGCTACCCCTAGCCCTGGCATCAATGAGCAGTTCTTC.

Many counts were recorded for this clonotype. The chain uses TRBV12-3 or TRBV12-4 and TRBJ2-1; 13 bases are shared with TRBD2. Losses at the gene ends were 3 bases for V and 1 base for J; bases not matched to a gene: 9. CDR3 length: 19 amino acids. CDR3 sequence: CASSFLRLAGGTSYNEQFF. The CDR3 coding sequence is TGTGCCAGCAGTTTCTTGCGACTAGCGGGAGGTACATCCTACAATGAGCAGTTCTTC.

On this clonotype: This may be a read error, as it is one base from a much larger clone. J is TRBJ2-7 and V is TRBV11-2; D is possibly TRBD1 (5 bases). This CDR3 spans 14 amino acids. Per the germline V gene, CDR1 is SGHAT and CDR2 is FQNNGV. CDR3 region: CAGSFTQGSYEQYF. The DNA of the CDR3 is TGTGCCGGCAGCTTTACCCAGGGTTCCTACGAGCAGTACTTC.

With regard to this clonotype: This may be a read error: a much more frequent sequence differs by one nucleotide. The chain employs TRBV6-1 and TRBJ1-4; D uncertain. Germline assignment: CDR1 MNHNS and CDR2 SASEGT. The CDR3 is 19 amino acids. The CDR3 region is CASRRITASIVATNEELFF. CDR3 bases: TGTGCCAGCAGGAGGATAACAGCTTCTATAGTTGCAACTAATGAAGAACTGTTTTTT.

This clonotype was counted a few times. The V call is TRBV30, the J call TRBJ2-7; D ambiguous. The length of the CDR3 is 12 residues. Trimming left V 7 bases short and J 0 bases short, with 10 bases between. Germline CDR1 GTSNPN, CDR2 SVGIG (reference sequence). CDR3 protein: CAYSMSSYEQYF. The CDR3 region has the DNA TGTGCCTACTCGATGAGCTCCTACGAGCAGTACTTC.

This clonotype has only a few counts. The rearrangement uses TRBV15 and TRBJ2-1, with 7 bases matching TRBD1. Germline V lookup: CDR1 LNHNV, CDR2 YYDKDF (reference sequence). CDR3 length equals 14 residues. Trimming removed 1 base from V and 9 bases from J; junction bases left unmatched: 6. CDR3 DNA: TGTGCCACCAGCAGAGGCGACAGGGCTGGTGAGCAGTTCTTC. Translation gives CATSRGDRAGEQFF.

Remarks on this clonotype: A much bigger clone sits one base away, suggesting this may be a read error. The J gene is TRBJ2-1, the V gene TRBV28; TRBD2 matches at 9 bases. The J segment lost 8 bases and the V segment lost 2 bases, leaving 7 bases of the junction unmatched. The CDR3 sequence is 15 residues long. Germline V gene data show CDR1 as MDHEN and CDR2 as SYDVKM. In DNA form, the CDR3 reads TGTGCCAGCAGTTTAATAGCGGGAGATCGGGATGAGCAGTTCTTC. It translates to CASSLIAGDRDEQFF. The variable domain in full, completed from reference TRBV28 and TRBJ2-1, reads DVKVTQSSRYLVKRTGEKVFLECVQDMDHENMFWYRQDPGLGLRLIYFSYDVKMKEKGDIPEGYSVSREKKERFSLILESASTNQTSMYLCASSLIAGDRDEQFFGPGTRLTVL.

The sample holds many counts of this clonotype. V is TRBV27 and J is TRBJ2-7; D tentatively fits TRBD1 or TRBD2 (5 bases each). V gave up 4 bases and J gave up 4 bases, with 20 bases separating them. Germline assignment: CDR1 MNHEY and CDR2 SMNVEV (reference sequence). The CDR3 contains 16 residues. This chain's CDR3 is CASSYYISGTKYEQYF. CDR3 nucleotides: TGTGCCAGCAGTTACTACATCTCCGGGACGAAATACGAGCAGTACTTC.

The J gene is TRBJ2-2, the V gene TRBV6-1; 10 nucleotides agree with TRBD1. This CDR3 is 15 amino acids long. With 7 bases clipped from V and 5 bases from J, the junction kept 7 bases outside the gene matches. Germline V gene lookup returns CDR1 MNHNS and CDR2 SASEGT. CDR3 sequence (DNA): TGTGCCAGCACCAAGGGACAGGGGTGGACCGGGGAGCTGTTTTTT. It translates to CASTKGQGWTGELFF.

This clonotype has only a few counts. The chain has TRBV19 and TRBJ2-5, with 7 positions matching TRBD2. The CDR3 runs 12 residues. Germline assignment: CDR1 LNHDA and CDR2 SQIVND (reference sequence). The ends lost 4 bases at V and 6 bases at J; junction bases unmatched: 2. CDR3 amino acids: CASSSGSKTQYF. The CDR3 nucleotides are TGTGCCAGTAGTAGCGGGAGTAAGACCCAGTACTTC.

This clonotype was counted at least ten times. For the CDR3, the DNA is TGTGCCAGCAGTTTCGGGTCTGGACAGGTTAACAGCACCTTC. Amino acid sequence: CASSFGSGQVNSTF. The V and J genes are TRBV28 and TRBJ1-2; TRBD1 matches 7 bases. Per germline, CDR1 MDHEN and CDR2 SYDVKM. The CDR3 is made up of 14 amino acids. The V gene end was trimmed by 3 bases and the J gene end by 13 bases; junction bases not matched to a gene: 14.

Concerning this clonotype itself: A read error may explain this, as a much larger clone is one base away. This CDR3 is CANSPSLAGLTGELFF. The CDR3 nucleotides are TGTGCCAACAGCCCATCCCTAGCGGGACTTACCGGGGAGCTGTTTTTT. This chain links TRBV9 with TRBJ2-2; TRBD2 matches at 9 bases. The germline V gene has CDR1 SGDLS and CDR2 YYNGEE. The length of the CDR3 is 16 residues.

The rearrangement links TRBV3-1 to TRBJ1-1; D may be TRBD1 (6 bases). The CDR3 sequence is 16 residues long. Trimming removed 1 base from V and 5 bases from J, with 17 bases in between. CDR1 is LGHDT and CDR2 is YNNKEL in the germline V gene (reference sequence). CDR3 sequence (DNA): TGTGCCAGCAGCCAAGGTGCCGGTGGGAGGGGGACTGAAGCTTTCTTT. Protein: CASSQGAGGRGTEAFF.